This TCR beta chain was observed in a study of T cells in Graves' hyperthyroidism and ophthalmopathy. Study-level points and caveats: Among clonotypes expanded in thyroid above 0.001, most were also found in blood.

Exclusion of a patient resulted from uncontrolled infection, other autoimmune disease, pregnancy or lactation. On the basis of clinical symptoms, serum thyroxine and TRAb, thyroid ultrasound and orbital computed tomography, diagnoses were made. V shed 0 bases and J shed 4 bases, with 8 bases lying between them. The CDR3 runs to 14 residues. Germline-derived CDR1 and CDR2 are SGHRS and YFSETQ. The CDR3 regions of TCR beta were amplified from RNA transcripts. A first-round RT-PCR of the TCR CDR3 used the HTBI primer set. TCRdb itself ran the multiplex PCR reads through MiXCR, one entry per CDR3 protein. Here the sample spans about 600,000 distinct CDR3 sequences, around 15% being singletons. About this clonotype itself: Antigen: not known.

The rearrangement links TRBV5-1 to TRBJ2-1; D call uncertain. The source material was blood. The TCR originated in a middle-aged woman with Graves' ophthalmopathy. The CDR3 sequence is CASSLGREYNEQFF. CDR3 nucleotide sequence: TGCGCCAGCAGCTTGGGCAGAGAGTACAATGAGCAGTTCTTC. Complete variable domain (other parts from reference TRBV5-1 and TRBJ2-1): KAGVTQTPRYLIKTRGQQVTLSCSPISGHRSVSWYQQTPGQGLQFLFEYFSETQRNKGNFPGRFSGRQFSNSRSEMNVSTLELGDSALYLCASSLGREYNEQFFGPGTRLTVL.